The present T cell receptor beta chain was sequenced within a study of blood T cell repertoires in COVID-19. The CDR3 runs to 15 residues. The V and J ends lost 6 bases and 1 base respectively, with 10 bases between them. Germline V CDR1 and CDR2: SGHVS, FNYEAQ. Sequencing used immunoSEQ multiplex PCR; TCRdb keeps in-frame clones, though not all of them. Of some 300,000 clones in the sample, around 87% were seen once. V and J are TRBV7-6 and TRBJ1-6, with a weak D call TRBD1 (5 bases). Input material: peripheral blood. The receptor was derived from a man between 18 and 29 years old with active or convalescent COVID-19. In nucleotides, the CDR3 is TGTGCCAGCAGGGCGCAGGGTTCCTATAATTCACCCCTCCACTTT. Its translation: CASRAQGSYNSPLHF.